Below, 7 T cell receptor beta chains from the same sample are listed, as sequenced in a study of blood T cell repertoires in COVID-19. The method was immunoSEQ multiplex PCR; TCRdb's version includes in-frame clones alone and lacks a portion of them. Counted here are 200,000 or so clones, around 88% occurring once; the ten biggest clones make up over 2%. The sample taken for sequencing was PBMCs or T cells enriched from blood (not recorded which). The receptor source for this set is a woman aged 35 to 49 with acute COVID-19.

V usage is TRBV7-2 and J usage is TRBJ2-5; D ambiguous. The germline V gene has CDR1 SGHTA and CDR2 FQGNSA. V lost 2 bases, J lost 3 bases, and 10 bases lay in between. The CDR3 runs to 14 residues. DNA for the CDR3: TGTGCCAGCAGCTTACTAGGCCCGAAAGAGACCCAGTACTTC. Translation: CASSLLGPKETQYF.

The chain links TRBV9 to TRBJ2-1; 10 bases match TRBD2. There are 16 residues in the CDR3. The V gene end was trimmed by 3 bases and the J gene end by 4 bases; junction bases not matched to a gene: 7. Germline V gene lookup returns CDR1 SGDLS and CDR2 YYNGEE. The chain's CDR3 is CASSGSSGRGYNEQFF. Here the CDR3 DNA reads TGTGCCAGCAGCGGCTCCAGCGGGAGGGGGTACAATGAGCAGTTCTTC.

The V gene is TRBV4-2, the J gene TRBJ2-1, with 10 positions matching TRBD2. V lost 4 bases to trimming and J lost 7 bases; unmatched junction nucleotides: 10. The CDR3 covers 16 residues. Per germline, CDR1 LGHNA and CDR2 YNFKEQ. CDR3 nucleotides: TGTGCCAGCAGCCTTGGCGCGGGACTAGCGCTTAATGAGCAGTTCTTC. The encoded protein is CASSLGAGLALNEQFF.

The CDR3: CASSSGTGGFSMGNTIYF. For the CDR3, the DNA is TGTGCCAGCAGTTCCGGGACAGGGGGCTTTTCTATGGGAAACACCATATATTTT. The chain recombines TRBV7-2 with TRBJ1-3; 12 nucleotides align to TRBD1. CDR3 size: 18 residues. V lost 6 bases and J lost 4; bases outside the gene matches: 13. Germline CDR1 is SGHTA and CDR2 is FQGNSA.

In this sample, this clone turned up a few times. CDR3 sequence (DNA): TGCGCCAGCAGCCAAGTAGCGGGAGGCAGCACAGATACGCAGTATTTT. Protein sequence: CASSQVAGGSTDTQYF. The V gene is TRBV4-3, the J gene TRBJ2-3; TRBD2 matches 10 bases. This CDR3 comprises 16 residues. The V gene end was trimmed by 1 base and the J gene end by 0 bases; junction bases not matched to a gene: 1. The germline gives CDR1 LGHNA, CDR2 YSLEER.

V and J are TRBV27 and TRBJ1-2; D ambiguous. Germline CDR1 is MNHEY and CDR2 is SMNVEV (reference sequence). V dropped 5 bases and J dropped 7 bases, with 20 bases sitting between them. The CDR3 loop spans 15 amino acids. The CDR3 DNA reads as TGTGCCAGCAGTCCCTTCCTGTCGGGCGGACTTGGCTACACCTTC. Protein: CASSPFLSGGLGYTF.

This clone was seen more than once but under ten times. The genes are TRBV18 and TRBJ2-2; D is possibly TRBD1 (5 bases). This CDR3 comprises 14 residues. The V and J ends lost 2 bases and 4 bases respectively, with 8 bases between them. Per the germline V gene, CDR1 is KGHSH and CDR2 is LQKENI. In DNA form, the CDR3 reads TGTGCCAGCTCACCAAGCCAGGGCACCGGGGAGCTGTTTTTT. Translating gives CASSPSQGTGELFF.